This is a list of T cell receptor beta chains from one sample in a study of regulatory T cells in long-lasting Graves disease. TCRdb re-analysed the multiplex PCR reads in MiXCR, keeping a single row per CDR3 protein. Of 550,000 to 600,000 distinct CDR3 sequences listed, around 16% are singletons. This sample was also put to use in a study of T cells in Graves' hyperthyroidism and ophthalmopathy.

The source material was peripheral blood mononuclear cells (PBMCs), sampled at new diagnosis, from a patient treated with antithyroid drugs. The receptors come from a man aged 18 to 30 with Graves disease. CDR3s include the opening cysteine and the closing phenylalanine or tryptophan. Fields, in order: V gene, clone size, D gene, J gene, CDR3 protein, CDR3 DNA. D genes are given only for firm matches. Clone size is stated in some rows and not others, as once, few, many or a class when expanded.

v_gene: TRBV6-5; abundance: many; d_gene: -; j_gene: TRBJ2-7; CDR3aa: CASSYSLKGAHEQYF; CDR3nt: TGTGCCAGCAGTTACTCTTTGAAAGGGGCTCACGAGCAGTACTTC
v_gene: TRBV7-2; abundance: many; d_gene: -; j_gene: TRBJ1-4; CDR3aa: CASSLFHGYPITNEKLFF; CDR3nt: TGTGCCAGCAGCTTATTTCACGGCTACCCCATCACTAATGAAAAACTGTTTTTT
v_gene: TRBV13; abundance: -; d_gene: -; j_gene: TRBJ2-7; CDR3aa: CASARRDSSWEQYF; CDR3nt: TGTGCCAGCGCTCGCAGGGACTCCTCTTGGGAGCAGTACTTC
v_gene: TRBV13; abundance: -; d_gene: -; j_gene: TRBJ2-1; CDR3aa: CASSTSRITNEQFF; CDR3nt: TGTGCCAGTTCTACTAGCCGAATTACCAATGAGCAGTTCTTC
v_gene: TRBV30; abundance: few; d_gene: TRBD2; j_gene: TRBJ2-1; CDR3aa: CAWSAGGGPSYNEQFF; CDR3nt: TGTGCCTGGTCGGCGGGGGGCGGTCCTTCCTACAATGAGCAGTTCTTC
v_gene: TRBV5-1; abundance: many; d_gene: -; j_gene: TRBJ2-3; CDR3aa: CASSGVPEAATQYF; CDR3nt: TGCGCCAGCAGCGGCGTTCCCGAGGCAGCTACGCAGTATTTT
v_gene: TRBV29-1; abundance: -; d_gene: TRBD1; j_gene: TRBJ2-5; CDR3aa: CSVGGGRETQYF; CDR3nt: TGCAGCGTTGGAGGGGGCAGGGAGACCCAGTACTTC
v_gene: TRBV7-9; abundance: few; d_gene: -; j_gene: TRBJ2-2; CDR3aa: CASTDTRTAPGELFF; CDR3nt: TGTGCCAGCACAGACACTAGGACAGCTCCCGGGGAGCTGTTTTTT
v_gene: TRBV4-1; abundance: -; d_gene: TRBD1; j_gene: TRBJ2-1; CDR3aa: CASSQSVVPGGNEQFF; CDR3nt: TGCGCCAGCAGCCAATCCGTTGTTCCAGGGGGCAATGAGCAGTTCTTC
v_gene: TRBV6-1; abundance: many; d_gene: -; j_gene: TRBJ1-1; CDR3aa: CASRSRAMNTEAFF; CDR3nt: TGTGCCAGCAGAAGCAGGGCAATGAACACTGAAGCTTTCTTT
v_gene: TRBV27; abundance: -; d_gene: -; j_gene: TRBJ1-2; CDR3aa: CASGWGSYSYTF; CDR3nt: TGTGCCAGCGGATGGGGGTCCTATAGCTACACCTTC
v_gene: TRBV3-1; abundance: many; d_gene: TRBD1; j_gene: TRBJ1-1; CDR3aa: CASSQRTGVLGAFF; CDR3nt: TGTGCCAGCAGCCAACGGACAGGGGTTTTAGGAGCTTTCTTT
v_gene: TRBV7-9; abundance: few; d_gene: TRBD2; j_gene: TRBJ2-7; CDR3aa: CTSRGLAGGPGSYEQYF; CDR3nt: TGTACCAGCAGAGGACTAGCGGGAGGCCCCGGCTCCTACGAGCAGTACTTC
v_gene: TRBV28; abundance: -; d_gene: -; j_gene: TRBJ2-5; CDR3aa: CASSFRGGTQETQYF; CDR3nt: TGTGCCAGCAGTTTTAGGGGGGGAACCCAAGAGACCCAGTACTTC
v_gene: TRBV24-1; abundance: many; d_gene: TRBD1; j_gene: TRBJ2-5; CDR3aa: CATSDAPGQQETQYF; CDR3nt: TGTGCCACCAGTGATGCCCCGGGACAGCAAGAGACCCAGTACTTC
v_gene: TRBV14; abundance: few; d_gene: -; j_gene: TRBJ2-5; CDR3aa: CASSQRLVGGDRSETQYF; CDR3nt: TGTGCCAGCAGCCAACGTTTAGTCGGCGGAGACCGATCAGAGACCCAGTACTTC
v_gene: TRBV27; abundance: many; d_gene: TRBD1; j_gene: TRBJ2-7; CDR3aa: CASSLSPGTDYYEQYF; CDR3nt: TGTGCCAGCAGTTTGTCCCCCGGGACAGATTATTACGAGCAGTACTTC
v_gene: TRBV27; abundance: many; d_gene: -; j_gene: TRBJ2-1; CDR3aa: CASQGGIEQFF; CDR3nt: TGTGCCAGCCAGGGTGGTATTGAGCAGTTCTTC
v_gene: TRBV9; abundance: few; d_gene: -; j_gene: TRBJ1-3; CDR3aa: CASSVENSGNTIYF; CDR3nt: TGTGCCAGCAGCGTAGAAAACTCTGGAAACACCATATATTTT
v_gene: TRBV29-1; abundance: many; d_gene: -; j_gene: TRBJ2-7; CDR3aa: CSVRIAANYEQYF; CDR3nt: TGCAGCGTGAGGATAGCGGCAAACTACGAGCAGTACTTC
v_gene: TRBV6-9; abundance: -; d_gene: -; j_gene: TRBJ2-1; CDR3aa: CASSFSWGSYNEQFF; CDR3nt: TGTGCCAGCAGTTTTAGCTGGGGCTCCTACAATGAGCAGTTCTTC
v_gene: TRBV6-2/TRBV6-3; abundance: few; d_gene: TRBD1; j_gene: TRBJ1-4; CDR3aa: CASSYSTGWSNEKLFF; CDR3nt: TGTGCCAGCAGTTACTCGACAGGGTGGTCTAATGAAAAACTGTTTTTT
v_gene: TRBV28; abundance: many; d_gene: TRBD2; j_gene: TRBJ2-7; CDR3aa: CASSTLAGAVNEQYF; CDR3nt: TGTGCCAGCAGCACCCTAGCGGGAGCAGTAAACGAGCAGTACTTC
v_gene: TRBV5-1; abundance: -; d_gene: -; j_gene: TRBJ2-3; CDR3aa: CASREPRGAATDTQYF; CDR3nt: TGCGCCAGCCGTGAGCCGAGGGGGGCTGCCACAGATACGCAGTATTTT
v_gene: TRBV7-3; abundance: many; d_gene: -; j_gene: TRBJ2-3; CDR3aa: CASSFDSADTQYF; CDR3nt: TGTGCCAGCAGCTTCGACTCGGCAGATACGCAGTATTTT
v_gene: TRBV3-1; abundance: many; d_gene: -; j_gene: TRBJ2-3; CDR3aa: CASSQALDTQYF; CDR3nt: TGTGCCAGCAGCCAAGCTCTAGATACGCAGTATTTT
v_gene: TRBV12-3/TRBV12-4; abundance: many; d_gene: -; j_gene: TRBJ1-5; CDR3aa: CASSPQASNQPQHF; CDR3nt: TGTGCCAGCAGTCCTCAGGCAAGCAATCAGCCCCAGCATTTT
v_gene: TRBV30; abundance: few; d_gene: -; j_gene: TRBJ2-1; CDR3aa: CAWSPFGSEQFF; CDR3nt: TGTGCCTGGAGTCCCTTCGGGAGTGAGCAGTTCTTC
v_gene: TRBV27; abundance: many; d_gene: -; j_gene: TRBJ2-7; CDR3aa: CASRWGDAGSYEQYF; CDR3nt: TGTGCCAGCAGATGGGGGGATGCTGGTTCCTACGAGCAGTACTTC
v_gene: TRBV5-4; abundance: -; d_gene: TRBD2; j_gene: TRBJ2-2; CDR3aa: CASSLRLAANTGELFF; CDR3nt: TGTGCCAGCAGCCTCAGACTAGCGGCAAACACCGGGGAGCTGTTTTTT
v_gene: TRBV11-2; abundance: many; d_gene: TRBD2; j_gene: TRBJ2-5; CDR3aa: CASSPAGSGRRGQETQYF; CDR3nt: TGTGCCAGCAGCCCTGCGGGTAGCGGGAGGCGGGGGCAAGAGACCCAGTACTTC
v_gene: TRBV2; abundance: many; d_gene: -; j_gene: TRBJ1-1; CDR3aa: CASSSPAQGVTEAFF; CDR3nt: TGTGCCAGCAGTAGTCCGGCCCAAGGCGTCACTGAAGCTTTCTTT
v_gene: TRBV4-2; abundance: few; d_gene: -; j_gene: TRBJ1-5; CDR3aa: CASSQEGYSNQPQHF; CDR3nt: TGTGCCAGCAGCCAAGAGGGGTATAGCAATCAGCCCCAGCATTTT
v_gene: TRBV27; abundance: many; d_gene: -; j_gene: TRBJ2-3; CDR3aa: CASSLSIRTLELTLF; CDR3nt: TGTGCCAGCAGTTTATCAATTAGGACCCTCGAATTGACTCTTTTT
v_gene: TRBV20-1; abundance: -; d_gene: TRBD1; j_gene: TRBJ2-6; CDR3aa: CSAYDRAGANVLTF; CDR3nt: TGCAGTGCTTATGACAGGGCTGGGGCCAACGTCCTGACTTTC
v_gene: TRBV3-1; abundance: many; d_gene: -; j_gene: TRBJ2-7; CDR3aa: CASSQGEVNEQYF; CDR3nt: TGTGCCAGCAGCCAAGGCGAGGTTAACGAGCAGTACTTC
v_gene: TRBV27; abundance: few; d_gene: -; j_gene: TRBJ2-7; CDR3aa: CASSLSGVGYEQYF; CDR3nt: TGTGCCAGCAGTTTATCGGGAGTTGGGTACGAGCAGTACTTC
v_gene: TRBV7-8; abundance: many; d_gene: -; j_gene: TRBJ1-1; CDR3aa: CASSHGSHTEAFF; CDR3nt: TGTGCCAGCAGCCACGGAAGCCACACTGAAGCTTTCTTT
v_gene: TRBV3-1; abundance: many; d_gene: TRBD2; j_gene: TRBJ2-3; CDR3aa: CASSQLASGSTHTQYF; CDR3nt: TGTGCCAGCAGCCAACTGGCTAGCGGGAGTACTCATACGCAGTATTTT
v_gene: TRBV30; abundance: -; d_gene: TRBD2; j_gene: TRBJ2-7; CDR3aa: CAWSLTLAAYEQYF; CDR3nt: TGTGCCTGGAGTTTAACGCTAGCGGCCTACGAGCAGTACTTC
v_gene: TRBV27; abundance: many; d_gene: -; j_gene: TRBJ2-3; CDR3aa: CASNQGRGDTQYF; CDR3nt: TGTGCCAGCAATCAGGGGCGGGGAGATACGCAGTATTTT
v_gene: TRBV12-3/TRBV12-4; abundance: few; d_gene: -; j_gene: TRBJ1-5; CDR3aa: CASSSSETGAQPQHF; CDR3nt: -
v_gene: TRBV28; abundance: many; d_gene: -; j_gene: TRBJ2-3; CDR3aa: CASSKVTDTQYF; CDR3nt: TGTGCCAGCAGTAAGGTCACAGATACGCAGTATTTT
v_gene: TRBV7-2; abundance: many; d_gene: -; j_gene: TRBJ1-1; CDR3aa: CASSLVVNTEAFF; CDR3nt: TGTGCCAGCAGCTTAGTGGTGAACACTGAAGCTTTCTTT
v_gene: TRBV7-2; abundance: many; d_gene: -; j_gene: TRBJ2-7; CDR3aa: CASSQPRAGRTYEQYF; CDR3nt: TGTGCCAGCAGCCAACCCCGGGCAGGTCGAACCTACGAGCAGTACTTC
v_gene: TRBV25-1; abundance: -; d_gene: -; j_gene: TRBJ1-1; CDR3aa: CASSNPWGTEAFF; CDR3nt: TGTGCCAGCAGCAACCCTTGGGGGACTGAAGCTTTCTTT
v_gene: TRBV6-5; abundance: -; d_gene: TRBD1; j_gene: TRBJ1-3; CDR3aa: CASSYRDRVSGNTIYF; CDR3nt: TGTGCCAGCAGTTACCGGGACAGAGTCTCTGGAAACACCATATATTTT
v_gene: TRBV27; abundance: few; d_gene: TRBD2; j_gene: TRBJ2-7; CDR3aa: CASSPFGSGSGDEQYF; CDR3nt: TGTGCCAGCAGTCCCTTCGGTAGCGGGAGTGGTGACGAGCAGTACTTC
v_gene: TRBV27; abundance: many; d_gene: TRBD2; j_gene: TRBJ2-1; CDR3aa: CASSLSSGGRVSNLFF; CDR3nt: TGTGCCAGCAGTTTATCTTCTGGTGGGAGGGTCTCCAATCTGTTCTTC
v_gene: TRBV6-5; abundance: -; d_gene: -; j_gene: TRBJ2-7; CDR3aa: CASSYSEWGIHEQYF; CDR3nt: TGTGCCAGCAGTTACTCGGAATGGGGCATACACGAGCAGTACTTC